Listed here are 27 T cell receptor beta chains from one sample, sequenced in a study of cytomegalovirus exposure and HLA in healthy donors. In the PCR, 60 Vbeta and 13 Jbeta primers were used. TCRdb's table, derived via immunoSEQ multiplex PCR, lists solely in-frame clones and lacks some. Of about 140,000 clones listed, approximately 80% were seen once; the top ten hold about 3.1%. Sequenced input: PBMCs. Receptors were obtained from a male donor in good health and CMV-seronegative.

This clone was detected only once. The CDR3 sequence is CASSAKGAGQPQHF. CDR3 sequence (DNA): TGTGCCAGCTCCGCGAAGGGGGCTGGCCAGCCCCAGCATTTT. This chain connects TRBV18 to TRBJ1-5; 7 bases are shared with TRBD1. Germline CDR1 KGHSH, CDR2 LQKENI. This CDR3 region has 14 residues. V lost 6 bases, J lost 7 bases, and 9 bases stayed unmatched.

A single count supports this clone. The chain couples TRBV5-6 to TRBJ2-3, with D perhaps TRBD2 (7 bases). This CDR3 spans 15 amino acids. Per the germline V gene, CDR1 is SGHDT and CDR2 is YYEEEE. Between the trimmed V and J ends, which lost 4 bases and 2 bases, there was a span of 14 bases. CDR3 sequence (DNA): TGTGCCAGCAGCCAAAGGGGGGGGCCCACAGATACGCAGTATTTT. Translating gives CASSQRGGPTDTQYF. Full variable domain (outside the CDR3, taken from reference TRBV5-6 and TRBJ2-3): DAGVTQSPTHLIKTRGQQVTLRCSPKSGHDTVSWYQQALGQGPQFIFQYYEEEERQRGNFPDRFSGHQFPNYSSELNVNALLLGDSALYLCASSQRGGPTDTQYFGPGTRLTVL.

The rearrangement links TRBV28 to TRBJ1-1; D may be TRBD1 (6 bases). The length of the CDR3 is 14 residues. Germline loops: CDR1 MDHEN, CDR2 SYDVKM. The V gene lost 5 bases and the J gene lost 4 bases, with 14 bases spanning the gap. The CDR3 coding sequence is TGTGCCAGCAGTGTACAGGGTTGGGCCACTGAAGCTTTCTTT. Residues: CASSVQGWATEAFF.

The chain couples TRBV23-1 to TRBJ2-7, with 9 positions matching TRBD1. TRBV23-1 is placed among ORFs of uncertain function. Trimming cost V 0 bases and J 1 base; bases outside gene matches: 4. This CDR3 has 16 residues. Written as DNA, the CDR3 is TGCGCCAGCAGTCAATCACGGGACAGGGAATCCTACGAGCAGTACTTC. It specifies CASSQSRDRESYEQYF.

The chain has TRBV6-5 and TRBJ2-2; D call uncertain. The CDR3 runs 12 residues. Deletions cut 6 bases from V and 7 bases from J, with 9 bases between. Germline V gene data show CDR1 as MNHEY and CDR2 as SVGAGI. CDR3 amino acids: CASRMGDGELFF. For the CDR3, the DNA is TGTGCCAGCAGGATGGGCGACGGGGAGCTGTTTTTT.

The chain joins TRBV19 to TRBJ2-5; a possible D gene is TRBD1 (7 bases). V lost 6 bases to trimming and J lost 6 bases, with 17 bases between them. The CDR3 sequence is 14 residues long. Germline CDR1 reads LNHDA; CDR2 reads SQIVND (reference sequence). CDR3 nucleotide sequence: TGTGCCAGTAGCACGACAGGGAGGCAAAAGACCCAGTACTTC. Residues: CASSTTGRQKTQYF.

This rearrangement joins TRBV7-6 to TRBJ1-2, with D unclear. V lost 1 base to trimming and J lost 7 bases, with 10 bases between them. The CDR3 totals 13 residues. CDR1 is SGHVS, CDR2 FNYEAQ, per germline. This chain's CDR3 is CASSLDSSSGYTF. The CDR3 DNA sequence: TGTGCCAGCAGCTTAGACAGTTCGAGTGGCTACACCTTC.

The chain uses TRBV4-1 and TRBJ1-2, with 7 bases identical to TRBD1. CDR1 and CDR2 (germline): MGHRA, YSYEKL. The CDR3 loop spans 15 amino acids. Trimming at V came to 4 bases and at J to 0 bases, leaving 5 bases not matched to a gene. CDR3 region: CASSRGTEANYGYTF. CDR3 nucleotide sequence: TGCGCCAGCAGCCGAGGGACAGAAGCTAACTATGGCTACACCTTC.

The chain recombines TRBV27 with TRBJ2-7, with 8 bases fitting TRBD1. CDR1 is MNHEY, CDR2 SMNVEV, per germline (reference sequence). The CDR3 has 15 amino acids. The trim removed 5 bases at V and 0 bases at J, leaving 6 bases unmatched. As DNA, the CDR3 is TGTGCCAGCAGTAAGGGACAGGCGAGCTCCTACGAGCAGTACTTC. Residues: CASSKGQASSYEQYF.

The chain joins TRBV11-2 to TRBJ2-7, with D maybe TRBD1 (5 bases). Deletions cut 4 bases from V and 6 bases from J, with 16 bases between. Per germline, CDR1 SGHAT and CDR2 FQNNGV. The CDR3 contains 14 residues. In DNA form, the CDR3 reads TGTGCCAGCAGCTCCCGATTTGGGGCTGGCGAGCAGTACTTC. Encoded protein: CASSSRFGAGEQYF. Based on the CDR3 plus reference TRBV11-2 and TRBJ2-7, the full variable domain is EAGVAQSPRYKIIEKRQSVAFWCNPISGHATLYWYQQILGQGPKLLIQFQNNGVVDDSQLPKDRFSAERLKGVDSTLKIQPAKLEDSAVYLCASSSRFGAGEQYFGPGTRLTVT.

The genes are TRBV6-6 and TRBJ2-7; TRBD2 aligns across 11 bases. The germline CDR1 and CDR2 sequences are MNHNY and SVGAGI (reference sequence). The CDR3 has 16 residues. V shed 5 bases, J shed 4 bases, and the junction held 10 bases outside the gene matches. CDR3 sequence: CASSADLAGGKYEQYF. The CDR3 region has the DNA TGTGCCAGCAGTGCCGATCTAGCGGGGGGTAAATACGAGCAGTACTTC.

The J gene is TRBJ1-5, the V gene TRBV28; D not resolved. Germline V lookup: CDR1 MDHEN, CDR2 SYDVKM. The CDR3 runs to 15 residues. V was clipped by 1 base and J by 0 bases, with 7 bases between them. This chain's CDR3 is CASSLSGLSNQPQHF. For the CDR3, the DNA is TGTGCCAGCAGTTTATCAGGACTTAGCAATCAGCCCCAGCATTTT.

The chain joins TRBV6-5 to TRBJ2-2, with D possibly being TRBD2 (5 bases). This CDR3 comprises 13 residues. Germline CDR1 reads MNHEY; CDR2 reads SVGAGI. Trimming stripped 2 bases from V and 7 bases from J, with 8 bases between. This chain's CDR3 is CASSYRGIGELFF. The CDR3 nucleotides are TGTGCCAGCAGTTACCGAGGGATCGGGGAGCTGTTTTTT.

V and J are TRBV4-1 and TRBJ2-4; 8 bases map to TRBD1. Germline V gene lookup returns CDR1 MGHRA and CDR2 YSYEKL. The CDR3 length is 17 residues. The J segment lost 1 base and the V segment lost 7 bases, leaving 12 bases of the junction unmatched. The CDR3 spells CASTAYQGAIAKNIQYF. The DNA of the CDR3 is TGCGCCAGCACTGCCTATCAGGGGGCGATTGCCAAAAACATTCAGTACTTC.

The CDR3 reads CASSLGGRDYEQYF. CDR3 sequence (DNA): TGTGCCAGCAGCTTAGGAGGGAGAGACTACGAGCAGTACTTC. The J gene is TRBJ2-5, the V gene TRBV11-2; tentative D call: TRBD2 (5 bases). Gene TRBJ2-7 matches the end of the DNA better, so the J call may be wrong. The CDR3 runs 14 residues. CDR1 is SGHAT, CDR2 FQNNGV, per germline.

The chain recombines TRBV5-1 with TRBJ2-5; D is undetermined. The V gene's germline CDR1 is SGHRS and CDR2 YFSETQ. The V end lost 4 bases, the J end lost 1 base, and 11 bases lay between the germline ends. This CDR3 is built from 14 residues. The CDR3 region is CASSPGGVQETQYF. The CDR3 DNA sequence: TGCGCCAGCAGCCCCGGCGGAGTCCAAGAGACCCAGTACTTC.

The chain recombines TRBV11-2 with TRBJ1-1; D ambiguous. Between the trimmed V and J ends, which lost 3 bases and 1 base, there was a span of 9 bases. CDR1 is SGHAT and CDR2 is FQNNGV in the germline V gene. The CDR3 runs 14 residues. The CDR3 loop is CASSFTRGNTEAFF. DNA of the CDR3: TGTGCCAGCAGCTTCACCCGGGGGAACACTGAAGCTTTCTTT.

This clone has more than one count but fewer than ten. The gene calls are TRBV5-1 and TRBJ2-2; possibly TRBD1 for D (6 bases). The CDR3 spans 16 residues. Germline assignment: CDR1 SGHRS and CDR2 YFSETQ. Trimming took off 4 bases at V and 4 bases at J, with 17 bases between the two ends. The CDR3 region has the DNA TGCGCCAGCAGCCGAACCGGGACAATCGGCACCGGGGAGCTGTTTTTT. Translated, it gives CASSRTGTIGTGELFF.

CDR3 protein: CASSLDRGRSYTF. CDR3 coding DNA: TGTGCCAGCAGCTTGGACAGGGGAAGGAGCTACACCTTC. The chain employs TRBV7-2 and TRBJ1-2, with TRBD1 matching 9 bases. The CDR3 is made up of 13 amino acids. Germline CDR1 reads SGHTA; CDR2 reads FQGNSA. V was pared by 3 bases and J by 9 bases, with 5 bases of the junction left unmatched.

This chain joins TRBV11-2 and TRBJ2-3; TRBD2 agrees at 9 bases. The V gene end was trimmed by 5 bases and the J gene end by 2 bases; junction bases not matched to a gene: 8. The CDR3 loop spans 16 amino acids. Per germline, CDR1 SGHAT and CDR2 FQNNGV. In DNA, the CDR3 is TGTGCCAGCAGCCCGAGGGTAGCGGGGGTCACAGATACGCAGTATTTT. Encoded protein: CASSPRVAGVTDTQYF.

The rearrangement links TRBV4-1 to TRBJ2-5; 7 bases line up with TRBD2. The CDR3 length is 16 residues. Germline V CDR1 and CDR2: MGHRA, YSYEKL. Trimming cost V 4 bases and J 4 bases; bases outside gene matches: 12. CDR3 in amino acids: CASSPFRGGTRETQYF. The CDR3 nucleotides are TGCGCCAGCAGCCCTTTTAGGGGAGGGACGCGAGAGACCCAGTACTTC.

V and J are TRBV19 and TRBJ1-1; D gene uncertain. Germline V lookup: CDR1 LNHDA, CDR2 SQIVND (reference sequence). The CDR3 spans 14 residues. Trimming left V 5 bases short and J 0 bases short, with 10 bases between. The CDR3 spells CASSFALMNTEAFF. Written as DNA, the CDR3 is TGTGCCAGTAGTTTTGCTCTAATGAACACTGAAGCTTTCTTT.

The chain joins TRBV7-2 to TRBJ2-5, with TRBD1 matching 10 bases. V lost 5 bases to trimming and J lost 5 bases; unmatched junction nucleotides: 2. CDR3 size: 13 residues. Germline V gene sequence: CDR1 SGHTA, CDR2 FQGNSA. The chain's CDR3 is CASSTGQGETQYF. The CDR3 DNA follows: TGTGCCAGCAGCACGGGACAGGGGGAGACCCAGTACTTC. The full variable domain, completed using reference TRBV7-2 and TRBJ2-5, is GAGVSQSPSNKVTEKGKDVELRCDPISGHTALYWYRQSLGQGLEFLIYFQGNSAPDKSGLPSDRFSAERTGGSVSTLTIQRTQQEDSAVYLCASSTGQGETQYFGPGTRLLVL.

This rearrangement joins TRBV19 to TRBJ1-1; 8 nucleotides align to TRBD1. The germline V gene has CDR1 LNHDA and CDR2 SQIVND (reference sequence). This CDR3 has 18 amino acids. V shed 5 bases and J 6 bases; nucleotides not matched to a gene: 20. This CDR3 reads CASSDSYRGGLRIAEAFF. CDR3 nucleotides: TGTGCCAGTAGTGACTCGTACAGGGGGGGTCTCCGTATCGCTGAAGCTTTCTTT.

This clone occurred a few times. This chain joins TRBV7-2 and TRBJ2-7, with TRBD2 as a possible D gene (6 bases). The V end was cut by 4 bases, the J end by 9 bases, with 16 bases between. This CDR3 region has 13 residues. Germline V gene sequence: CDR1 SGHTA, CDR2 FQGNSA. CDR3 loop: CASSYPPGARQYF. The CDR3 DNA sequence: TGTGCCAGCAGCTACCCCCCGGGAGCTCGGCAGTACTTC.

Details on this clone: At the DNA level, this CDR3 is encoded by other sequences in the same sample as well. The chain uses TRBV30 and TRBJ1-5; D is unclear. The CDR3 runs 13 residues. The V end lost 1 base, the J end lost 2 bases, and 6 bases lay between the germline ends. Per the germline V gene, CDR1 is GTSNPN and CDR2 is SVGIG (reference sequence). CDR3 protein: CAWSGQGNQPQHF. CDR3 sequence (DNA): TGTGCCTGGAGTGGGCAGGGCAATCAGCCCCAGCATTTT.

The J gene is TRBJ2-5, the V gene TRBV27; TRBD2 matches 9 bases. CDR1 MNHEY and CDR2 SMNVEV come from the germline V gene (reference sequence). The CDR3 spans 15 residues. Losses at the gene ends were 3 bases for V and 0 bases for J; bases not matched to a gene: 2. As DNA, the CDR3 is TGTGCCAGCAGTTTGCAGCGGGGGGACCAAGAGACCCAGTACTTC. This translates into CASSLQRGDQETQYF.